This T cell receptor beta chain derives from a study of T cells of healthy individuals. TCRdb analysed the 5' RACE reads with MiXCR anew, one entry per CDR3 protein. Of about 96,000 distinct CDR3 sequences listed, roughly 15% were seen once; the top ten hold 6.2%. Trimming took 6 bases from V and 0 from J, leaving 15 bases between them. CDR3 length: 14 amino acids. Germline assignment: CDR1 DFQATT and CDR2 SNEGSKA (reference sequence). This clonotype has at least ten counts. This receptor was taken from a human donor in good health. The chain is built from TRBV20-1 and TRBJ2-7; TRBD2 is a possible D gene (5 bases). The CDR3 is CSAPLASSSYEQYF. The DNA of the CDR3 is TGCAGTGCGCCTCTAGCCTCGAGCTCCTACGAGCAGTACTTC.